Described below is a single T cell receptor beta chain sequence and its context. These data belong to a study of identical twins. TCRdb re-called the 5' RACE reads through MiXCR, storing one row per CDR3 protein. Of 1,800,000 or so distinct CDR3 sequences in the sample, more than 30% were seen once. Sequenced material: cord blood. This receptor was taken from a newborn girl in good health.

The CDR3 loop is CASSVDQAIYGYTF. For the CDR3, the DNA is TGTGCCAGCAGCGTAGATCAGGCCATCTATGGCTACACCTTC. The V and J genes are TRBV9 and TRBJ1-2, with D uncertain. Germline V gives CDR1 SGDLS, CDR2 YYNGEE. The CDR3 covers 14 residues. Deletions cut 0 bases from V and 4 bases from J, with 10 bases between. Looking up the rest from reference TRBV9 and TRBJ1-2 gives the full variable domain: DSGVTQTPKHLITATGQRVTLRCSPRSGDLSVYWYQQSLDQGLQFLIQYYNGEERAKGNILERFSAQQFPDLHSELNLSSLELGDSALYFCASSVDQAIYGYTFGSGTRLTVV.